The sequence of this T cell receptor beta chain was determined in a study of T cells in Graves' hyperthyroidism and ophthalmopathy. Study-wide results and caveats: Model-based prediction identified ophthalmopathy a median 6.5 months prior to its onset.

This clonotype was observed many times. Its antigen remains unknown. The cohort's ophthalmopathy patients, a group with duration under 3 months, had a Clinical Activity Score of at least 3 and a NOSPECS grade of at least 4. There were TCR beta CDR3 regions amplified from RNA transcripts. The primer set for the first-round RT-PCR of the TCR CDR3 was HTBI. TCRdb reanalysed the multiplex PCR reads using MiXCR and keeps one entry per CDR3 protein. The profile covers approximately 300,000 distinct CDR3 sequences, with over 15% appearing a single time and about 50% taken by the ten largest. This receptor was taken from a woman aged 55-69 years with Graves' ophthalmopathy. The sample was blood.

This chain's CDR3 is CASSRGRSYYEQYF. The CDR3 region has the DNA TGTGCCAGCAGTCGCGGGAGGAGCTACTACGAGCAGTACTTC. V gene TRBV28 combines with J gene TRBJ2-7; TRBD2 agrees at 8 bases. CDR3 size: 14 residues. V shed 5 bases and J 3 bases; nucleotides not matched to a gene: 6. Per the germline V gene, CDR1 is MDHEN and CDR2 is SYDVKM.